This T cell receptor (beta chain) was identified during a study of blood T cell repertoires in COVID-19. Turning to the study itself: The United States, Italy and Spain were the sources of the acute and convalescent COVID-19 samples. Sources were T cells, B-cell-depleted T cells, or PBMCs; the material itself was cDNA or gDNA.

Authors' analysis steps: Researchers report that nucleated cell counts were estimated from reference gene primer amplification. Only in-frame clones appear in the TCRdb table, and some are missing; sequencing was by immunoSEQ multiplex PCR. The V and J calls and clone size are taken from that table; D and trimming were inferred from the DNA. The sample lists tens of thousands of clones, more than 80% seen once, with less than 6% in the top ten. The CDR3 length is 16 residues. The V segment lost 4 bases and the J segment 5 bases; nucleotides outside the gene matches: 15. CDR1 is SGHDT, CDR2 YYEEEE, per germline.

This sequence was found in a woman aged 70-85 years with acute or convalescent COVID-19. The sample comprised peripheral blood. This chain connects TRBV5-6 to TRBJ2-7, with 7 bases that match TRBD1. CDR3 coding DNA: TGTGCCAGCAGCCTTAATCCCGACAGGGTTAACAACGAGCAGTACTTC. It specifies CASSLNPDRVNNEQYF.